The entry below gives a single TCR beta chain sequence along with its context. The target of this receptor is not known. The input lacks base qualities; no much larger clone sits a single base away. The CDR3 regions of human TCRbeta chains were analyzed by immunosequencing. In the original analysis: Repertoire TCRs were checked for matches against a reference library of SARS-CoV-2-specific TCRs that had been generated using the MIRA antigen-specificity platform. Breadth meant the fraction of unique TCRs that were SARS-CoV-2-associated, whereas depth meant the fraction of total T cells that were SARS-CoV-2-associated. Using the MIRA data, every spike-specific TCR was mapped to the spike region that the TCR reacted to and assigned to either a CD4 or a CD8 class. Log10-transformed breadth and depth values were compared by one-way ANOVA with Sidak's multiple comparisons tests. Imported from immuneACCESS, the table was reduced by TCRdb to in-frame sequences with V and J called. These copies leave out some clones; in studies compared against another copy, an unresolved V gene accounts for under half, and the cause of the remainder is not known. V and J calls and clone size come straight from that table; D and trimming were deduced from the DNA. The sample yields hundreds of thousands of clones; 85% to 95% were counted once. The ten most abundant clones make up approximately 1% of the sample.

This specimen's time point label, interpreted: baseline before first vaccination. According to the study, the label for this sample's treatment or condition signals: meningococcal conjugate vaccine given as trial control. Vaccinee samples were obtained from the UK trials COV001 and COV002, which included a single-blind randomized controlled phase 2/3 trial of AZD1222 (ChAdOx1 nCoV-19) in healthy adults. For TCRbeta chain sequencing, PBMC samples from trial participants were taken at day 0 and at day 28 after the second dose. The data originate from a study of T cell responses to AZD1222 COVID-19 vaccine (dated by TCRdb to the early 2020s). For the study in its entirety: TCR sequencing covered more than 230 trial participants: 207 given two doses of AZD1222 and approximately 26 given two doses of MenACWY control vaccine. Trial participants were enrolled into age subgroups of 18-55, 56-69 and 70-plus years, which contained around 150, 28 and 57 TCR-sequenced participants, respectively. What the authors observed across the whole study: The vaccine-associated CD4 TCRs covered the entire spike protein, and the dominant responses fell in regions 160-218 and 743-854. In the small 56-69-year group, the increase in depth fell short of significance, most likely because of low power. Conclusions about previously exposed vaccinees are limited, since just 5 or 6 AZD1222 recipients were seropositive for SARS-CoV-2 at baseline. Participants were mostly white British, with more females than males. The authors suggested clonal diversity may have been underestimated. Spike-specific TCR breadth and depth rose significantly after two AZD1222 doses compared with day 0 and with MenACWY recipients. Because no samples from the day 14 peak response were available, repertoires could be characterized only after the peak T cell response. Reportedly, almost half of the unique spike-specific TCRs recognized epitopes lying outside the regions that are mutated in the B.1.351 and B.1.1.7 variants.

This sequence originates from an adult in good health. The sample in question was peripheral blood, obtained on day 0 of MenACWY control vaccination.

The bases are TGTGCCTGGGGAACAGGGCTCACAGATACGCAGTATTTT. Translated, this gives CAWGTGLTDTQYF. This chain joins TRBV30 to TRBJ2-3, with a weak D call of TRBD1 (6 bases match). For CDR1 and CDR2, the germline V gene (reference sequence) lists GTSNPN and SVGIG. V loses 5 bases of germline sequence and J loses 2 bases, and the interval between the two ends is 11 bases. There are 13 amino acids in the CDR3, from cysteine to phenylalanine inclusive. This entry keeps only the CDR3 DNA: 39 bases, framed from base 1.